This note documents a single T cell receptor (beta chain) sequence. This entry is derived from a study of blood T cell repertoires in COVID-19. Study as a whole: Acute and convalescent COVID-19 samples came from the United States, Italy and Spain. T cells, B-cell-depleted T cells, or PBMCs provided the cDNA or gDNA that served as material.

The length of the CDR3 is 13 residues. Trimming took 3 bases from V and 7 from J, leaving 13 bases between them. Germline CDR1 is SGHNT and CDR2 is YYREEE (reference sequence). Authors' methods: By means of reference gene primer amplification, nucleated cell counts were estimated. This table comes from immunoSEQ multiplex PCR, and its TCRdb copy is limited to in-frame clones, with some not included. V and J calls and clone size follow that table, whereas D and trimming were derived from the DNA. There are some 250,000 clones in the sample; 70% to 90% occur only once, and about 1% lies in the top ten.

Sequences were obtained from peripheral blood. The chain carries TRBV5-4 and TRBJ2-5, with D perhaps TRBD2 (6 bases). This TCR derives from a woman aged 40 to 50 who had recovered from COVID-19. This CDR3 reads CASSSAVEGTQYF. As DNA, the CDR3 is TGTGCCAGCAGCTCGGCCGTGGAGGGGACCCAGTACTTC.